These 18 T cell receptor beta chains share one sample of origin, sequenced in a study of T cell responses to AZD1222 COVID-19 vaccine. TCRdb keeps only in-frame clones here, not all; method: immunoSEQ multiplex PCR. The profile shows 75,000 to 100,000 clones, roughly 88% of them singletons. The sample consisted of peripheral blood, taken on day 0 of AZD1222 vaccination. The receptors here all came from an adult in good health.

The gene calls are TRBV5-4 and TRBJ1-3; TRBD1 aligns across 11 bases. Trimming cost V 4 bases and J 8 bases; bases outside gene matches: 14. Looked up from germline, CDR1 is SGHNT and CDR2 is YYREEE (reference sequence). The CDR3 length is 17 residues. CDR3 sequence: CASSPRTAGTGGDTIYF. The CDR3 DNA is TGTGCCAGCAGCCCCCGAACCGCCGGGACAGGGGGGGACACCATATATTTT.

The chain recombines TRBV4-1 with TRBJ1-1; TRBD1 agrees at 9 bases. Looked up from germline, CDR1 is MGHRA and CDR2 is YSYEKL. CDR3 length: 15 residues. The V gene end was trimmed by 3 bases and the J gene end by 4 bases; junction bases not matched to a gene: 6. The CDR3 loop is CASSQMGTGSTEAFF. The CDR3 DNA is TGCGCCAGCAGCCAGATGGGGACAGGGAGCACTGAAGCTTTCTTT.

This clone was seen a handful of times. This chain joins TRBV2 and TRBJ2-1, with 8 bases aligning to TRBD2. Germline-derived CDR1 and CDR2 are SNHLY and FYNNEI. This CDR3 comprises 14 residues. The trim removed 4 bases at V and 6 bases at J, leaving 5 bases unmatched. The CDR3 region has the DNA TGTGCCAGCAGTGCGGGAGGGCCCGGCAATGAGCAGTTCTTC. Its protein is CASSAGGPGNEQFF.

The rearrangement links TRBV9 to TRBJ2-3; a possible D gene is TRBD2 (6 bases). Trimming pared 3 bases from V and 0 bases from J, leaving 11 bases between. The CDR3 extends over 15 amino acids. Per the germline V gene, CDR1 is SGDLS and CDR2 is YYNGEE. In DNA form, the CDR3 reads TGTGCCAGCAGCGGCACCGGGACTAGCACAGATACGCAGTATTTT. It translates to CASSGTGTSTDTQYF.

This clone was seen at least ten times. The gene calls are TRBV7-6 and TRBJ2-1; D unresolved. V lost 4 bases and J 6 bases, leaving 4 bases between the germline ends. Germline CDR1 SGHVS, CDR2 FNYEAQ. CDR3 size: 11 residues. In nucleotides, the CDR3 is TGTGCCAGCAGCTCAGGCAATGAGCAGTTCTTC. This gives the protein CASSSGNEQFF.

V is TRBV30 and J is TRBJ2-3; TRBD1 matches 8 bases. Looked up from germline, CDR1 is GTSNPN and CDR2 is SVGIG (reference sequence). J gave up 0 bases and V 4 bases, and 3 bases lay outside the gene matches. This CDR3 has 14 amino acids. The CDR3 coding sequence is TGTGCCTGGACCAGGGGGCTCAGCACAGATACGCAGTATTTT. Translated: CAWTRGLSTDTQYF. Variable domain in full (rest from reference TRBV30 and TRBJ2-3): SQTIHQWPATLVQPVGSPLSLECTVEGTSNPNLYWYRQAAGRGLQLLFYSVGIGQISSEVPQNLSASRPQDRQFILSSKKLLLSDSGFYLCAWTRGLSTDTQYFGPGTRLTVL.

The table lists this clone with a count of one. V gene TRBV6-5 combines with J gene TRBJ2-7; tentative D call: TRBD2 (6 bases). V was cut by 0 bases and J by 4 bases, with 13 bases left in between. This CDR3 region has 15 residues. Per the germline V gene, CDR1 is MNHEY and CDR2 is SVGAGI. Here the CDR3 DNA reads TGTGCCAGCAGTTACTCATGGGGTGGGAGGTACGAGCAGTACTTC. Protein sequence: CASSYSWGGRYEQYF.

The J gene is TRBJ1-6, the V gene TRBV6-6; D is ambiguous. V dropped 4 bases and J dropped 6 bases, with 10 bases sitting between them. This CDR3 contains 14 residues. The germline V gene has CDR1 MNHNY and CDR2 SVGAGI (reference sequence). In DNA, the CDR3 is TGTGCCAGCAGTTCAGCCGGGCGTAATTCACCCCTCCACTTT. The encoded protein is CASSSAGRNSPLHF.

This chain uses TRBV5-6 with TRBJ1-2, with 8 bases lining up with TRBD1. The junction had 6 bases not matched to a gene; V was cut back by 8 bases and J by 3 bases. CDR1 and CDR2 (germline): SGHDT, YYEEEE. This CDR3 has 13 residues. The CDR3 sequence: CASRPGQDYGYTF. The CDR3 DNA follows: TGTGCCAGTCGGCCGGGACAGGACTATGGCTACACCTTC.

V is TRBV4-1 and J is TRBJ1-1; 7 bases line up with TRBD1. Trimming removed 3 bases from V and 6 bases from J; junction bases left unmatched: 16. The CDR3 is 17 amino acids. Germline assignment: CDR1 MGHRA and CDR2 YSYEKL. CDR3 DNA sequence: TGCGCCAGCAGCCATCCCTTGAAAAGGGGGCGCGGAGCTGAAGCTTTCTTT. It yields the protein CASSHPLKRGRGAEAFF.

The chain combines TRBV27 with TRBJ1-4; D unclear. CDR1 is MNHEY, CDR2 SMNVEV, per germline (reference sequence). This CDR3 region has 15 residues. Deletions cut 5 bases from V and 4 bases from J, with 14 bases between. The CDR3 is CASSPLEVSNEKLFF. DNA of the CDR3: TGTGCCAGCAGTCCTCTTGAGGTTAGTAATGAAAAACTGTTTTTT.

V and J are TRBV5-4 and TRBJ2-1; 12 bases fit TRBD2. The germline gives CDR1 SGHNT, CDR2 YYREEE (reference sequence). Unmatched junction bases numbered 9, after V lost 4 bases and J lost 7 bases. The CDR3 runs to 16 residues. CDR3 coding DNA: TGTGCCAGCAGCGCGAAGACTAGCGGGAGTGGGAATGAGCAGTTCTTC. This gives the protein CASSAKTSGSGNEQFF.

The rearrangement links TRBV9 to TRBJ1-2, with 10 nucleotides matching TRBD1. The CDR3 is 15 amino acids. V shed 0 bases and J 8 bases; nucleotides not matched to a gene: 7. Germline-derived CDR1 and CDR2 are SGDLS and YYNGEE. The CDR3 bases are TGTGCCAGCAGCGTAGCGACAGGGGGCGCGGAGGGCTACACCTTC. Protein product: CASSVATGGAEGYTF.

This chain connects TRBV7-8 to TRBJ2-7, with D perhaps being TRBD1 or TRBD2 (6 bases each). V lost 5 bases to trimming and J lost 5 bases, with 19 bases between them. Germline-derived CDR1 and CDR2 are SGHVS and FQNEAQ. The CDR3 sequence is 15 residues long. As DNA, the CDR3 is TGTGCCAGCAGCCCGTACAGGGTGGCGGGGAACGAGCAGTACTTC. Protein: CASSPYRVAGNEQYF.

This chain joins TRBV4-1 and TRBJ2-2, with D possibly TRBD1 on 6 matching bases. CDR1 and CDR2 from the germline V gene are MGHRA and YSYEKL. CDR3 length: 16 amino acids. Trimming took off 3 bases at V and 6 bases at J, with 17 bases between the two ends. CDR3 nucleotides: TGCGCCAGCAGCCATGATTACACAAACAGGGCCGGGGAGCTGTTTTTT. Protein sequence: CASSHDYTNRAGELFF.

This clone was detected only a few times. The V and J genes are TRBV6-6 and TRBJ1-2; D not resolved. V gave up 2 bases and J gave up 7 bases, with 8 bases separating them. The CDR3 is 12 residues long. CDR1 is MNHNY, CDR2 SVGAGI, per germline (reference sequence). In DNA, the CDR3 is TGTGCCAGCAGTTACCCCACGGGTGGCTACACCTTC. It specifies CASSYPTGGYTF.

The chain carries TRBV6-5 and TRBJ1-1; perhaps TRBD1 as D (6 bases). Trimming removed 7 bases at V and 0 bases at J, with 12 bases between. The CDR3 extends over 14 amino acids. The germline V gene encodes CDR1 MNHEY and CDR2 SVGAGI. CDR3 bases: TGTGCCAGCACCGAACAGGGACTGAACACTGAAGCTTTCTTT. Encoded protein: CASTEQGLNTEAFF.

This rearrangement joins TRBV7-9 to TRBJ2-1; 15 bases line up with TRBD2. The CDR3 sequence is 20 residues long. V was pared by 5 bases and J by 3 bases, with 14 bases of the junction left unmatched. CDR1 SEHNR and CDR2 FQNEAQ come from the germline V gene (reference sequence). The CDR3 protein is CASSRGRGGLAGGHYNEQFF. The CDR3 DNA is TGTGCCAGCAGCCGGGGTAGGGGAGGACTAGCGGGAGGGCACTACAATGAGCAGTTCTTC.